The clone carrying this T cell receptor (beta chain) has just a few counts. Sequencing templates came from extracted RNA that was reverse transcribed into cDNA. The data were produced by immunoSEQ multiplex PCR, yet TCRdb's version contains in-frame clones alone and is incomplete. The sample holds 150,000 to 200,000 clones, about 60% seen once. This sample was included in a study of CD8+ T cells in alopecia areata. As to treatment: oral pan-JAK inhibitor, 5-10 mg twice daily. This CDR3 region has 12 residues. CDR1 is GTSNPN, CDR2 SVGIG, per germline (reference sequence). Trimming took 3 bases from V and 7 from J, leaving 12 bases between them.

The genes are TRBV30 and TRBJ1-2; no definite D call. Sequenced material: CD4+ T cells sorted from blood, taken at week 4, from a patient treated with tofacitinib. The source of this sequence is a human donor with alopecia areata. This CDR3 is CAWSKEIGGYTF. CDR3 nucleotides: TGTGCCTGGAGCAAAGAGATCGGTGGCTACACCTTC. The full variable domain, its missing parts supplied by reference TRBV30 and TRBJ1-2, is SQTIHQWPATLVQPVGSPLSLECTVEGTSNPNLYWYRQAAGRGLQLLFYSVGIGQISSEVPQNLSASRPQDRQFILSSKKLLLSDSGFYLCAWSKEIGGYTFGSGTRLTVV.